Following are 9 T cell receptor beta chains from one sample sequenced in a study of cytomegalovirus exposure and HLA in healthy donors (dated by TCRdb to the late 2010s). The library came from the immunoSEQ multiplex PCR assay. The multiplex PCR relied on a mix of 60 forward primers for TCR Vbeta segments and 13 reverse primers for TCR Jbeta segments. TCRdb provides this immuneACCESS table in a form limited to in-frame rearrangements. Some clones are lacking; in checked studies, under half of them reflect an unresolved V gene, and why the rest are absent is not known. The sample yields approximately 32,000 clones; 75% to 85% were counted once. About 3.6% of the sample comes from the top ten. Sequenced sample: PBMCs. These receptors came from a woman under 30 in good health and CMV-seronegative.

The chain links TRBV18 to TRBJ2-5, with D unclear. Between the trimmed V and J ends, which lost 2 bases and 5 bases, there was a span of 9 bases. Germline V gene lookup returns CDR1 KGHSH and CDR2 LQKENI. The CDR3 is 13 residues long. The CDR3 DNA follows: TGTGCCAGCTCACCATCGGGTGAGGAGACCCAGTACTTC. It encodes CASSPSGEETQYF. Filled out from reference TRBV18 and TRBJ2-5, the complete variable domain reads NAGVMQNPRHLVRRRGQEARLRCSPMKGHSHVYWYRQLPEEGLKFMVYLQKENIIDESGMPKERFSAEFPKEGPSILRIQQVVRGDSAAYFCASSPSGEETQYFGPGTRLLVL.

The chain has TRBV19 and TRBJ1-5; unclear D gene. The CDR3 loop spans 15 amino acids. V was clipped by 6 bases and J by 2 bases, with 14 bases between them. CDR1 and CDR2 (germline): LNHDA, SQIVND (reference sequence). The CDR3 sequence is CASRSDPAGNQPQHF. Written as DNA, the CDR3 is TGTGCCAGTAGATCGGATCCCGCGGGCAATCAGCCCCAGCATTTT. Using reference TRBV19 and TRBJ1-5 for the parts outside the CDR3, the full variable domain is DGGITQSPKYLFRKEGQNVTLSCEQNLNHDAMYWYRQDPGQGLRLIYYSQIVNDFQKGDIAEGYSVSREKKESFPLTVTSAQKNPTAFYLCASRSDPAGNQPQHFGDGTRLSIL.

J is TRBJ1-4 and V is TRBV10-3; TRBD1 agrees at 9 bases. The CDR3 spans 16 residues. Per germline, CDR1 ENHRY and CDR2 SYGVKD. With 5 bases clipped from V and 8 bases from J, the junction kept 12 bases outside the gene matches. CDR3 DNA sequence: TGTGCCATCAGTCCGGGACAGGGCGCCTTAGGAGAAAAACTGTTTTTT. Residues: CAISPGQGALGEKLFF.

The rearrangement links TRBV6-6 to TRBJ1-6; D uncertain. CDR3 length: 13 amino acids. V lost 6 bases, J lost 9 bases, and 12 bases lay in between. CDR1 is MNHNY, CDR2 SVGAGI, per germline (reference sequence). The DNA for the CDR3 is TGTGCCAGCAGCTATACGTTAAGTTCACCCCTCCACTTT. It specifies CASSYTLSSPLHF.

V usage is TRBV9 and J usage is TRBJ2-2, with TRBD2 identical over 8 bases. Germline trimming cut 3 bases from V and 1 base from J; bases unmatched to any gene: 2. The CDR3 is made up of 15 amino acids. The germline V gene has CDR1 SGDLS and CDR2 YYNGEE. The DNA for the CDR3 is TGTGCCAGCAGCGCGGGACTAGTGAACACCGGGGAGCTGTTTTTT. This encodes CASSAGLVNTGELFF.

The V and J genes are TRBV5-6 and TRBJ1-6; maybe TRBD1 (5 bases). This CDR3 contains 16 residues. Trimming took off 0 bases at V and 8 bases at J, with 15 bases between the two ends. Germline V gene lookup returns CDR1 SGHDT and CDR2 YYEEEE. The CDR3 sequence: CASSLGGRGLDSPLHF. CDR3 DNA sequence: TGTGCCAGCAGCTTGGGGGGTAGGGGCTTGGATTCACCCCTCCACTTT. The complete variable domain, with remaining parts taken from reference TRBV5-6 and TRBJ1-6, reads DAGVTQSPTHLIKTRGQQVTLRCSPKSGHDTVSWYQQALGQGPQFIFQYYEEEERQRGNFPDRFSGHQFPNYSSELNVNALLLGDSALYLCASSLGGRGLDSPLHFGNGTRLTVT.

This clone was picked up one time. The chain carries TRBV4-3 and TRBJ2-3; D is possibly TRBD1 (6 bases). The CDR3 runs 15 residues. Looked up from germline, CDR1 is LGHNA and CDR2 is YSLEER. Trimming left V 3 bases short and J 0 bases short, with 10 bases between. The CDR3 coding sequence is TGCGCCAGCAGCCAGGGGGACACCAGCACAGATACGCAGTATTTT. It codes for CASSQGDTSTDTQYF.

This chain uses TRBV10-2 with TRBJ1-2, with 7 bases that match TRBD1. The germline V gene has CDR1 WSHSY and CDR2 SAAADI. V shed 10 bases, J shed 3 bases, and the junction held 11 bases outside the gene matches. CDR3 size: 14 residues. The CDR3 is CATAKGQVDYGYTF. The CDR3 DNA sequence: TGCGCCACCGCAAAAGGACAGGTCGACTATGGCTACACCTTC.

V is TRBV9 and J is TRBJ2-3; a possible D gene is TRBD1 (6 bases). The CDR3 has 15 residues. Trimming stripped 3 bases from V and 2 bases from J, with 13 bases between. Germline assignment: CDR1 SGDLS and CDR2 YYNGEE. The CDR3 DNA reads as TGTGCCAGCAGCGCCGGGACAATAGTCACAGATACGCAGTATTTT. This gives the protein CASSAGTIVTDTQYF.